Listed below are T cell receptor beta chains from one sample, sequenced in a study of shared clonotypes between healthy human individuals. Some clones are missing from TCRdb's copy, which holds only in-frame ones; the method was immunoSEQ multiplex PCR. The sample lists some 2,000,000 clones, 85% to 95% seen once, with more than 0.1% in the top ten. The specimen sequenced was naive CD4+ T cells sorted from blood. The receptors were sampled from a man aged 18 to 29 in good health. The CDR3 runs from the conserved cysteine through the conserved F or W. Fields, in order: V gene, J gene, D gene, clone size, CDR3 DNA, CDR3 protein. The D gene is left open where the match is weak. Rows give clone size only sometimes, using once, few, many, or a class for an expanded clone.

v_gene: TRBV4-2; j_gene: TRBJ1-5; d_gene: .; abundance: .; CDR3nt: TGTGCCAGCAGCCAAGGGACAGAAATCAATCAGCCCCAGCATTTT; CDR3aa: CASSQGTEINQPQHF
v_gene: TRBV7-9; j_gene: TRBJ2-5; d_gene: TRBD2; abundance: .; CDR3nt: TGTGCCAGCACACTAGCGGGAGGGCCTCAAGAGACCCAGTACTTC; CDR3aa: CASTLAGGPQETQYF
v_gene: TRBV28; j_gene: TRBJ2-7; d_gene: .; abundance: .; CDR3nt: TGTGCCAGCAGCCCCCGGAGTCTGGGTAGGTCCTACGAGCAGTACTTC; CDR3aa: CASSPRSLGRSYEQYF
v_gene: TRBV6-1; j_gene: TRBJ1-3; d_gene: .; abundance: .; CDR3nt: TGTGCCAGCAGTGACGACAGGTTCAATAGTGGAAACACCATATATTTT; CDR3aa: CASSDDRFNSGNTIYF
v_gene: TRBV29-1; j_gene: TRBJ2-5; d_gene: .; abundance: .; CDR3nt: TGCAGCGTTGAGATGGGAGGAGAGACCCAGTACTTC; CDR3aa: CSVEMGGETQYF
v_gene: TRBV27; j_gene: TRBJ1-2; d_gene: .; abundance: .; CDR3nt: TGTGCCAGCAACTTATATGGCTACACCTTC; CDR3aa: CASNLYGYTF
v_gene: TRBV29-1; j_gene: TRBJ1-6; d_gene: TRBD1; abundance: once; CDR3nt: TGCAGCGCGATGACAGGGGGTATCAGCGGGTCACCCCTCCACTTT; CDR3aa: CSAMTGGISGSPLHF
v_gene: TRBV30; j_gene: TRBJ2-7; d_gene: TRBD1; abundance: once; CDR3nt: TGTGCCTGGAACCGGGACAGGGGTTACGAGCAGTACTTC; CDR3aa: CAWNRDRGYEQYF
v_gene: TRBV5-1; j_gene: TRBJ2-5; d_gene: TRBD2; abundance: .; CDR3nt: TGCGCCAGCAGCGCAATAGCGGGAGGGGGAGAGACCCAGTACTTC; CDR3aa: CASSAIAGGGETQYF
v_gene: TRBV7-9; j_gene: TRBJ2-7; d_gene: .; abundance: .; CDR3nt: TGTGCCAGCAGCTCGGGCCCTCCGCAGTACTTC; CDR3aa: CASSSGPPQYF
v_gene: TRBV5-4; j_gene: TRBJ2-7; d_gene: TRBD1; abundance: .; CDR3nt: TGTGCCAGCAGTGTACCGGGACAGGGTTTCTACGAGCAGTACTTC; CDR3aa: CASSVPGQGFYEQYF
v_gene: TRBV6-1; j_gene: TRBJ2-7; d_gene: .; abundance: .; CDR3nt: TGTGCCAGCACCTGGGGCAGGGGCGTCCACGAGCAGTACTTC; CDR3aa: CASTWGRGVHEQYF
v_gene: TRBV10-3; j_gene: TRBJ2-1; d_gene: TRBD2; abundance: .; CDR3nt: TGTGCCATCAGTGAGTCACCGGGACTAGCGGTAAACAATGAGCAGTTCTTC; CDR3aa: CAISESPGLAVNNEQFF
v_gene: TRBV7-8; j_gene: TRBJ2-7; d_gene: .; abundance: .; CDR3nt: TGTGCCAGCAGCCTCCGGGCCTACGAGCAGTACTTC; CDR3aa: CASSLRAYEQYF
v_gene: TRBV5-4; j_gene: TRBJ2-7; d_gene: TRBD2; abundance: .; CDR3nt: TGTGCCAGCAGCAGGGGACTAGCGGCGTCCTACGAGCAGTACTTC; CDR3aa: CASSRGLAASYEQYF
v_gene: TRBV6-1; j_gene: TRBJ1-6; d_gene: .; abundance: once; CDR3nt: TGTGCCAGCACCGGCTGGGGGGTTGGTAATTCACCCCTCCACTTT; CDR3aa: CASTGWGVGNSPLHF
v_gene: TRBV11-2; j_gene: TRBJ1-6; d_gene: .; abundance: .; CDR3nt: TGTGCCAGCAGACAATCCGGGGCCTATAATTCACCCCTCCACTTT; CDR3aa: CASRQSGAYNSPLHF
v_gene: TRBV30; j_gene: TRBJ2-5; d_gene: .; abundance: once; CDR3nt: TGTGCCTGGAGTGTTATGGGGCTAGGAGAGACCCAGTACTTC; CDR3aa: CAWSVMGLGETQYF
v_gene: TRBV11-2; j_gene: TRBJ2-1; d_gene: .; abundance: .; CDR3nt: TGTGCCAGCAGCACATTACAGGGTACCGGTGAGCAGTTCTTC; CDR3aa: CASSTLQGTGEQFF
v_gene: TRBV18; j_gene: TRBJ2-5; d_gene: TRBD2; abundance: .; CDR3nt: TGTGCCAGCTCACCCGGGAGGGGAGAAAGGGCCCAGTACTTC; CDR3aa: CASSPGRGERAQYF
v_gene: TRBV6-1; j_gene: TRBJ1-5; d_gene: .; abundance: .; CDR3nt: TGTGCCAGCAGTCAGGACACCCAGCCCCAGCATTTT; CDR3aa: CASSQDTQPQHF
v_gene: TRBV14; j_gene: TRBJ2-7; d_gene: .; abundance: .; CDR3nt: TGTGCCAGCAGCCAAGGCCAGACAGCCTCCTACGAGCAGTACTTC; CDR3aa: CASSQGQTASYEQYF
v_gene: TRBV29-1; j_gene: TRBJ1-3; d_gene: .; abundance: .; CDR3nt: TGCAGCGCTGGACGGGACATTCAGGGTTCTGGAAACACCATATATTTT; CDR3aa: CSAGRDIQGSGNTIYF
v_gene: TRBV30; j_gene: TRBJ2-7; d_gene: .; abundance: .; CDR3nt: TGTGCCTGGAGTGACAACGGGGACGAGCAGTACTTC; CDR3aa: CAWSDNGDEQYF
v_gene: TRBV28; j_gene: TRBJ1-5; d_gene: TRBD1; abundance: .; CDR3nt: TGTGCCAGCAGTTTGCACGGACAGGGAGCCAGCAATCAGCCCCAGCATTTT; CDR3aa: CASSLHGQGASNQPQHF
v_gene: TRBV2; j_gene: TRBJ2-3; d_gene: TRBD2; abundance: .; CDR3nt: TGTGCCAGCAGTATCGGGGGGGCCCATACAGATACGCAGTATTTT; CDR3aa: CASSIGGAHTDTQYF
v_gene: TRBV6-1; j_gene: TRBJ1-1; d_gene: .; abundance: .; CDR3nt: TGTGCCAGCAGGCACCCTACTATGGGCAACACTGAAGCTTTCTTT; CDR3aa: CASRHPTMGNTEAFF
v_gene: TRBV5-4; j_gene: TRBJ2-7; d_gene: TRBD2; abundance: .; CDR3nt: TGTGCCAGCACAGCGGGAGTGGACTACGAGCAGTACTTC; CDR3aa: CASTAGVDYEQYF
v_gene: TRBV13; j_gene: TRBJ2-3; d_gene: TRBD2; abundance: .; CDR3nt: TGTGCCAGCAGCTCCTGGCTGGCGGGGGGAGATACGCAGTATTTT; CDR3aa: CASSSWLAGGDTQYF
v_gene: TRBV7-2; j_gene: TRBJ2-3; d_gene: .; abundance: .; CDR3nt: TGTGCCAGCAGCTCAGCTAGCATAAATACGCAGTATTTT; CDR3aa: CASSSASINTQYF
v_gene: TRBV5-1; j_gene: TRBJ2-3; d_gene: TRBD2; abundance: .; CDR3nt: TGCGCCAGCAGCTCGGGAACTAGCGGGACAGATACGCAGTATTTT; CDR3aa: CASSSGTSGTDTQYF
v_gene: TRBV5-1; j_gene: TRBJ1-3; d_gene: .; abundance: .; CDR3nt: TGCGCCAGCAGCTCAGAGAGTCCTGCTGCAGGGAACACTGGAAACACCATATATTTT; CDR3aa: CASSSESPAAGNTGNTIYF
v_gene: TRBV28; j_gene: TRBJ2-7; d_gene: TRBD1; abundance: .; CDR3nt: TGTGCCAGCAGTCCCACGCGGACAGGGGTCGAGCAGTACTTC; CDR3aa: CASSPTRTGVEQYF
v_gene: TRBV5-1; j_gene: TRBJ2-5; d_gene: TRBD1; abundance: .; CDR3nt: TGCGCCAGCAGCTTGGGAGGACAGGGCGCTCTCCAAGAGACCCAGTACTTC; CDR3aa: CASSLGGQGALQETQYF
v_gene: TRBV9; j_gene: TRBJ2-4; d_gene: .; abundance: .; CDR3nt: TGTGCCAGCAGCGTAAAGACATGGCTAGCCAAAAACATTCAGTACTTC; CDR3aa: CASSVKTWLAKNIQYF
v_gene: TRBV6-1; j_gene: TRBJ1-6; d_gene: TRBD1; abundance: .; CDR3nt: TGTGCCAGCAGTGAGGGACAGAGCTCCTATAATTCACCCCTCCACTTT; CDR3aa: CASSEGQSSYNSPLHF
v_gene: TRBV15; j_gene: TRBJ1-5; d_gene: .; abundance: .; CDR3nt: TGTGCCACCAGCCCTACTCTGCCGGGGTCCGGGCAGCCCCAGCATTTT; CDR3aa: CATSPTLPGSGQPQHF
v_gene: TRBV5-4; j_gene: TRBJ1-2; d_gene: .; abundance: .; CDR3nt: TGTGCCAGCAGCACCCCCAGGGGCGACTATGGCTACACCTTC; CDR3aa: CASSTPRGDYGYTF
v_gene: TRBV7-8; j_gene: TRBJ2-7; d_gene: TRBD1; abundance: .; CDR3nt: TGTGCCAGCAGCTTAGCGCCGGGACAGGCTTCCTACGAGCAGTACTTC; CDR3aa: CASSLAPGQASYEQYF
v_gene: TRBV11-2; j_gene: TRBJ1-6; d_gene: .; abundance: .; CDR3nt: TGTGCCAGCAGCTTAGTTGCTAATTCACCCCTCCACTTT; CDR3aa: CASSLVANSPLHF
v_gene: TRBV14; j_gene: TRBJ2-3; d_gene: TRBD2; abundance: .; CDR3nt: TGTGCCAGCAGCCAAACCGGTGGGGAGGGTACGCAGTATTTT; CDR3aa: CASSQTGGEGTQYF
v_gene: TRBV5-6; j_gene: TRBJ1-1; d_gene: .; abundance: .; CDR3nt: TGTGCCAGCAGCTCGGGCCCCAGGGCCACTGAAGCTTTCTTT; CDR3aa: CASSSGPRATEAFF
v_gene: TRBV2; j_gene: TRBJ1-5; d_gene: TRBD1; abundance: .; CDR3nt: TGTGCCAGCAGTGGACAGGGGGGTCAGAGCAATCAGCCCCAGCATTTT; CDR3aa: CASSGQGGQSNQPQHF
v_gene: TRBV7-3; j_gene: TRBJ2-5; d_gene: TRBD2; abundance: .; CDR3nt: TGTGCCAGCAGCAGGACTAGCGGGGGACAAGAGACCCAGTACTTC; CDR3aa: CASSRTSGGQETQYF
v_gene: TRBV18; j_gene: TRBJ1-3; d_gene: .; abundance: .; CDR3nt: TGTGCCAGCTCACTGAACAGCGAAAGCTCTGGAAACACCATATATTTT; CDR3aa: CASSLNSESSGNTIYF
v_gene: TRBV5-1; j_gene: TRBJ2-7; d_gene: .; abundance: .; CDR3nt: TGCGCCAGCAGCGTAGGACAGAGCTCCTACGAGCAGTACTTC; CDR3aa: CASSVGQSSYEQYF
v_gene: TRBV7-2; j_gene: TRBJ2-7; d_gene: .; abundance: .; CDR3nt: TGTGCCAGCAGCTTAGCGTCACACAGCTCCTACGAGCAGTACTTC; CDR3aa: CASSLASHSSYEQYF
v_gene: TRBV6-1; j_gene: TRBJ2-1; d_gene: TRBD2; abundance: .; CDR3nt: TGTGCCAGCAGTGAACGTAAGACTAGCGGGATTTTACTTGAGCAGTTCTTC; CDR3aa: CASSERKTSGILLEQFF
v_gene: TRBV25-1; j_gene: TRBJ1-2; d_gene: .; abundance: .; CDR3nt: TGTGCCAGCAGTGATCCAGGGACTAACTATGGCTACACCTTC; CDR3aa: CASSDPGTNYGYTF
v_gene: TRBV18; j_gene: TRBJ1-2; d_gene: .; abundance: .; CDR3nt: TGTGCCAGCTCACCACCGGGGATATGGGATGGCTACACCTTC; CDR3aa: CASSPPGIWDGYTF
v_gene: TRBV29-1; j_gene: TRBJ2-7; d_gene: .; abundance: .; CDR3nt: TGCAGCGTTCTATCCTGGGACGGGCCCACACCCGTCTACGAGCAGTACTTC; CDR3aa: CSVLSWDGPTPVYEQYF
v_gene: TRBV4-1; j_gene: TRBJ1-6; d_gene: .; abundance: .; CDR3nt: TGCGCCAGCAGCCAATGGGTCCAGGTGAGCTCCTATAATTCACCCCTCCACTTT; CDR3aa: CASSQWVQVSSYNSPLHF